The next 14 T cell receptor beta chains were all read from a single sample in a study of shared clonotypes between healthy human individuals. Here immunoSEQ multiplex PCR was the method, and the copy in TCRdb shows in-frame clones only, minus some. Counted here are a few hundred thousand clones, 50% to 75% occurring once; the ten biggest clones make up more than 9.5%. The sequencing input was memory CD4+ T cells sorted from blood. Subset described: CD45RA-negative fraction. The origin of the receptors is a man in his thirties or forties in good health.

The chain joins TRBV28 to TRBJ2-7; 10 nucleotides align to TRBD2. The CDR3 loop spans 17 amino acids. Germline CDR1 MDHEN, CDR2 SYDVKM. J gave up 1 base and V 5 bases, and 11 bases lay outside the gene matches. For the CDR3, the DNA is TGTGCCAGCAGTCAGCCTCATACTAGCGGGATATCCTACGAGCAGTACTTC. Its translation: CASSQPHTSGISYEQYF.

The gene calls are TRBV5-4 and TRBJ2-5; 10 bases match TRBD1. This CDR3 region has 16 residues. Trimming at V came to 2 bases and at J to 3 bases, leaving 7 bases not matched to a gene. Per germline, CDR1 SGHNT and CDR2 YYREEE (reference sequence). In DNA form, the CDR3 reads TGTGCCAGCAGCTTCCCGGGACAGGGGTGGGAAGAGACCCAGTACTTC. Encoded protein: CASSFPGQGWEETQYF.

This clone has a handful of counts. The V gene is TRBV6-1, the J gene TRBJ2-1; unclear D gene. Germline V gives CDR1 MNHNS, CDR2 SASEGT. This CDR3 is 10 amino acids long. Trimming removed 8 bases from V and 5 bases from J, with 4 bases in between. The CDR3 nucleotides are TGTGCCAGCGCCCACAATGAGCAGTTCTTC. This encodes CASAHNEQFF.

V and J are TRBV5-1 and TRBJ1-2; tentatively, D is TRBD1 (5 bases). CDR1 is SGHRS, CDR2 YFSETQ, per germline. Trimming shortened V by 0 bases and J by 1 base, and 10 bases separated the two germline ends. This CDR3 has 15 residues. For the CDR3, the DNA is TGCGCCAGCAGCTTGGAAACAGGCATTAACTATGGCTACACCTTC. Its translation: CASSLETGINYGYTF. The full variable domain, rest sourced from reference TRBV5-1 and TRBJ1-2, is KAGVTQTPRYLIKTRGQQVTLSCSPISGHRSVSWYQQTPGQGLQFLFEYFSETQRNKGNFPGRFSGRQFSNSRSEMNVSTLELGDSALYLCASSLETGINYGYTFGSGTRLTVV.

The rearrangement uses TRBV7-2 and TRBJ2-7, with TRBD2 matching over 8 bases. The CDR3 spans 14 residues. Germline V gene data show CDR1 as SGHTA and CDR2 as FQGNSA. With 2 bases clipped from V and 4 bases from J, the junction kept 4 bases outside the gene matches. The CDR3 region is CASSLYRGGYEQYF. The CDR3 nucleotides are TGTGCCAGCAGCTTATACCGCGGGGGGTACGAGCAGTACTTC.

This clone was recorded a few times. CDR3 nucleotide sequence: TGTGCCATCCAGGCCCGACAGGAACAAGAGACCCAGTACTTC. This sequence encodes CAIQARQEQETQYF. The genes are TRBV10-3 and TRBJ2-5, with D maybe TRBD1 (6 bases). Germline assignment: CDR1 ENHRY and CDR2 SYGVKD. The V and J ends lost 8 bases and 2 bases respectively, with 15 bases between them. This CDR3 is 14 amino acids long.

The chain has TRBV7-2 and TRBJ1-1; D gene ambiguous. The germline V gene encodes CDR1 SGHTA and CDR2 FQGNSA. V shed 1 base and J shed 2 bases, with 11 bases lying between them. The CDR3 has 15 amino acids. The CDR3 DNA sequence: TGTGCCAGCAGCTTAGTTGTACAGTTTAACACTGAAGCTTTCTTT. Encoded protein: CASSLVVQFNTEAFF.

CDR3: CASRNSGLAEDNEQFF. CDR3 DNA: TGTGCCAGCAGAAACTCAGGACTAGCGGAAGACAATGAGCAGTTCTTC. The gene calls are TRBV27 and TRBJ2-1; 10 positions agree with TRBD2. The length of the CDR3 is 16 residues. Germline assignment: CDR1 MNHEY and CDR2 SMNVEV (reference sequence). After removal of 6 bases from V and 5 bases from J, the junction contained 10 bases not matched to a gene.

The rearrangement joins TRBV27 to TRBJ2-1, with D maybe TRBD1 (5 bases). Per the germline V gene, CDR1 is MNHEY and CDR2 is SMNVEV (reference sequence). The CDR3 sequence is 14 residues long. V shed 7 bases and J shed 2 bases, with 12 bases lying between them. CDR3 loop: CASMVGATYNEQFF. The CDR3 DNA reads TGTGCCAGCATGGTTGGGGCAACCTACAATGAGCAGTTCTTC.

This clone has only a few counts. This chain links TRBV5-4 with TRBJ1-2, with TRBD1 matching over 10 bases. The J segment lost 7 bases and the V segment lost 4 bases, leaving 7 bases of the junction unmatched. The CDR3 has 14 amino acids. In germline, CDR1 is SGHNT, CDR2 YYREEE (reference sequence). The CDR3 region has the DNA TGTGCCAGCAGCACCTTGACAGGGGGCCTTGGCTACACCTTC. Its protein product is CASSTLTGGLGYTF.

The chain uses TRBV21-1 and TRBJ2-3; the D call of TRBD1 is as the table states it, not checked on the DNA. TRBV21-1 is deemed a pseudogene. This CDR3 spans 16 amino acids. The CDR3 loop is CASSVHATVMQDTQYF. The DNA for the CDR3 is TGTGCCAGCAGCGTGCATGCTACAGTCATGCAAGATACGCAGTATTTT.

A few counts support this clone. V usage is TRBV20-1 and J usage is TRBJ2-5; no definite D call. The CDR3 loop spans 10 amino acids. Trimming took off 4 bases at V and 5 bases at J, with 5 bases between the two ends. Germline V gene lookup returns CDR1 DFQATT and CDR2 SNEGSKA (reference sequence). For the CDR3, the DNA is TGCAGTGCTATCGTGGAGACCCAGTACTTC. Encoded protein: CSAIVETQYF.

The chain employs TRBV4-1 and TRBJ1-1; 11 nucleotides align to TRBD1. CDR3 length: 18 residues. From germline, CDR1 is MGHRA and CDR2 YSYEKL. The trim removed 1 base at V and 5 bases at J, leaving 12 bases unmatched. The CDR3 DNA is TGCGCCAGCAGCCAAGCGGTCCCGGGACAGGGGGTGAGGACTGAAGCTTTCTTT. As protein: CASSQAVPGQGVRTEAFF.

The chain carries TRBV2 and TRBJ2-7; no clear D gene. Between the trimmed V and J ends, which lost 4 bases and 5 bases, there was a span of 12 bases. Germline assignment: CDR1 SNHLY and CDR2 FYNNEI. This CDR3 spans 13 amino acids. The CDR3 nucleotides read TGTGCCAGCAGTGTATACTTGGGCCACGAGCAGTACTTC. It encodes CASSVYLGHEQYF.